These T cell receptor beta chains were read from a single sample in a study of T cell repertoires in aging, cancer and after chemotherapy. A single record per CDR3 protein comes from TCRdb applying MiXCR to the multiplex PCR reads. Seen here are about 8,700 distinct CDR3 sequences, about 30% observed once, and the top ten hold 2.5% to 4%. The sample comprised blood. Every receptor here comes from a human donor in good health. Each CDR3 is given with its conserved first and last residue. A D gene is named only where the DNA matches it firmly.

D,V,CDR3
-,TRBV7-9,CASSSHVGPSNTGELFF
-,TRBV7-9,CASSRDRTSTDTQYF
-,TRBV7-2,CASSPQGDYGYTF
-,TRBV7-9,CASSPMSDTQYF
-,TRBV28,CASSPPGFGPYEQYF
TRBD1,TRBV6-5,CASREAGQDLHGQYF
TRBD1,TRBV5-4,CASSDGTGVYNEQFF
TRBD2,TRBV28,CASSLLAGVEQYF
TRBD1,TRBV7-4,CASSFEDRQETQYF
-,TRBV11-3,CASSLNEEGEAFF
-,TRBV25-1,CASRLGGYGTEAFF
-,TRBV29-1,CSVENSGNTIYF
-,TRBV6-5,CASSYRTDGFVGKLFF
-,TRBV5-4,CASSLGGYEQYF
-,TRBV6-2/TRBV6-3,CAIREPLREQYF
-,TRBV30,CAWSLHRVQETQYF
-,TRBV6-4,CASSEGPHGELFF
-,TRBV27,CASSLGSGNTIYF
-,TRBV29-1,CIAVTGYTEAFF
-,TRBV7-6,CASTSPMGRQTGELFF
TRBD2,TRBV7-8,CASSLGAGVHNEQFF
-,TRBV20-1,CSARFNSNQPQHF
TRBD2,TRBV29-1,CSVEGGAGWGTDTQYF
-,TRBV18,CASSPGPTNYGYTF
TRBD1,TRBV6-5,CASSYPAKDRGLNTEAFF
TRBD1,TRBV19,CASSCRDRGYEQYF
-,TRBV5-6,CASSDAPTSSGANVLTF
-,TRBV30,CAWSGTWNQPQHF
-,TRBV27,CASSPSRHNSPLHF
-,TRBV5-4,CASSVDSNTEAFF
-,TRBV20-1,CSARVGVSPSNEQFF
TRBD2,TRBV7-2,CASSLGASGKGETQYF
-,TRBV12-3/TRBV12-4,CASRTGIQGSNQPQHF
-,TRBV20-1,CSANDRTEAFF
-,TRBV19,CASSILGHSRGETQYF
TRBD1,TRBV12-3/TRBV12-4,CASSQTGVASAKTF
TRBD2,TRBV19,CASGTKAYNEQFF
-,TRBV6-1,CASSRPEGGSPLHF
-,TRBV12-3/TRBV12-4,CASAIAPQPQHF
-,TRBV27,CASSLGQPYGYTF
-,TRBV7-9,CASITGLRAGETQYF
-,TRBV27,CASGGTTYNSPLHF
TRBD2,TRBV20-1,CSAQAGKEADTQYF
-,TRBV29-1,CSTFSGEETQYF
TRBD2,TRBV10-3,CAISAAGGYNEQFF
-,TRBV10-3,CAISDLVLSTDTQYF
-,TRBV20-1,CSARSGMKTQYF
TRBD1,TRBV29-1,CSVGQGMSYEQYF
-,TRBV6-2/TRBV6-3,CASSTGIWSNQPQHF
-,TRBV20-1,CSADSAGLGDTQYF
-,TRBV29-1,CSVDGADDSYNEQFF